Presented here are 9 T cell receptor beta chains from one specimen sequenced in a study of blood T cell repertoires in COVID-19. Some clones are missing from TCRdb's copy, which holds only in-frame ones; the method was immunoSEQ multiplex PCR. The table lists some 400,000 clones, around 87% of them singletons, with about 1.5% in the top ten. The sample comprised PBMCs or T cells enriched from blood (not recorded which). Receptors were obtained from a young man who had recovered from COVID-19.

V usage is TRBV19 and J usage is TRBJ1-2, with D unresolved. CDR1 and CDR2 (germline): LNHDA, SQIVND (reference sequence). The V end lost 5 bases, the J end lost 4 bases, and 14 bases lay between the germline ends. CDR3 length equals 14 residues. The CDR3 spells CASSAPNQLYGYTF. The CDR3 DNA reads TGTGCCAGTAGTGCCCCGAACCAACTCTATGGCTACACCTTC. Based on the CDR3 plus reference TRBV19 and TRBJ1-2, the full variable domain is DGGITQSPKYLFRKEGQNVTLSCEQNLNHDAMYWYRQDPGQGLRLIYYSQIVNDFQKGDIAEGYSVSREKKESFPLTVTSAQKNPTAFYLCASSAPNQLYGYTFGSGTRLTVV.

The CDR3 coding sequence is TGTGCCAGCTCACTATTAGTTTCTCCGCGGGACAGCTCAAATACGCAGTATTTT. It specifies CASSLLVSPRDSSNTQYF. The V call is TRBV18, the J call TRBJ2-3; maybe TRBD1 (7 bases). CDR3 length equals 18 residues. Germline CDR1 and CDR2: KGHSH and LQKENI. Trimming left V 4 bases short and J 7 bases short, with 27 bases between.

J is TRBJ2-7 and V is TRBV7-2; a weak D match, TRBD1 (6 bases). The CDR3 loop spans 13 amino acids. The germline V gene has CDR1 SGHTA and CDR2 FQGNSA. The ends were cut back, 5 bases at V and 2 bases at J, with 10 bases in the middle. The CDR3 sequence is CASSTRQAYEQYF. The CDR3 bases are TGTGCCAGCAGCACCCGACAGGCCTACGAGCAGTACTTC.

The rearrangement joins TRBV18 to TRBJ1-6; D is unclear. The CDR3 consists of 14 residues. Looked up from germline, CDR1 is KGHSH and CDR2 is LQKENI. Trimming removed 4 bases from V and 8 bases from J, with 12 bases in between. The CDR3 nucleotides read TGTGCCAGCTCACTCGGAGCCCCTTATTCACCCCTCCACTTT. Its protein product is CASSLGAPYSPLHF.

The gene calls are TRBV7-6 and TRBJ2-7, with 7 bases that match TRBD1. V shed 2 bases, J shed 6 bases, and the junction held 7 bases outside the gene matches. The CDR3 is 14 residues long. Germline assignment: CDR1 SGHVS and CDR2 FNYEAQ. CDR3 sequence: CASSLTGESGEQYF. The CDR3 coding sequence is TGTGCCAGCAGCTTAACAGGGGAATCGGGCGAGCAGTACTTC.

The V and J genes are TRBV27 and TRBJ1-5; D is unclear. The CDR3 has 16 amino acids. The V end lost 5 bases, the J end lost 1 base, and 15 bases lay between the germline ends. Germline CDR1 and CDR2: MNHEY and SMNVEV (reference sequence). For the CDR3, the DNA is TGTGCCAGCAGTATCTCCAGTGGTTTCAGCAATCAGCCCCAGCATTTT. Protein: CASSISSGFSNQPQHF.

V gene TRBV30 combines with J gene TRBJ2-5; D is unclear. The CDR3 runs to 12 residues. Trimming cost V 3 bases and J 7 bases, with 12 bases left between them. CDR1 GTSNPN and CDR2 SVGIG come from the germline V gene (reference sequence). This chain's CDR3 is CAWSLAPGTQYF. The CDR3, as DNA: TGTGCCTGGAGCCTTGCTCCGGGGACCCAGTACTTC.

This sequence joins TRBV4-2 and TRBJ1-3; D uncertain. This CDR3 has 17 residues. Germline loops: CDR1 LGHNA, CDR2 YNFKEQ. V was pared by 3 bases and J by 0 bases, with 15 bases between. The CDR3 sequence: CASSQEYSPSSGNTIYF. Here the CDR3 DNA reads TGTGCCAGCAGCCAGGAGTATTCACCGAGCTCTGGAAACACCATATATTTT.

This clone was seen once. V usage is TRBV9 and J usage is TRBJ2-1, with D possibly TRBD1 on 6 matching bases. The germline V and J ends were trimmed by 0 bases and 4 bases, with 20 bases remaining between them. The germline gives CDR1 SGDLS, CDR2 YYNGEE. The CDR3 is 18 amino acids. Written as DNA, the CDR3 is TGTGCCAGCAGCGTAGGAGTTGTAGACCCAGGGGCTTACAATGAGCAGTTCTTC. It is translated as CASSVGVVDPGAYNEQFF.